The source of this TCR beta chain is a study of blood T cell repertoires in COVID-19. Study-wide context: COVID-19 samples, acute and convalescent, were from the United States, Italy and Spain. Nucleic acid was either cDNA or gDNA, and it came from T cells, B-cell-depleted T cells, or PBMCs.

Trimming took off 2 bases at V and 5 bases at J, with 19 bases between the two ends. Germline values: CDR1 ENHRY, CDR2 SYGVKD. CDR3 size: 17 residues. TCRdb's table, derived via immunoSEQ multiplex PCR, lists solely in-frame clones and lacks some. The profile shows roughly 110,000 clones, 85% of them singletons. The clonotype was recovered from a human donor in a cohort sampled during active COVID-19. The genes are TRBV10-3 and TRBJ2-1; weak D call: TRBD2 (6 bases). The source material was peripheral blood. CDR3 protein: CAISEGVPGVTNNEQFF. The CDR3 DNA is TGTGCCATCAGTGAGGGCGTTCCGGGGGTCACCAACAATGAGCAGTTCTTC.